This TCR beta chain appears in the sequencing data of a study of blood T cell repertoires in COVID-19. This table comes from immunoSEQ multiplex PCR, and its TCRdb copy is limited to in-frame clones, with some not included. Of some 240,000 clones in the sample, 70% to 85% were seen once. This CDR3 has 15 residues. Trimming took off 2 bases at V and 4 bases at J, with 14 bases between the two ends. Germline CDR1 and CDR2: MNHEY and SVGEGT. This clone was observed once. This chain joins TRBV6-2 or TRBV6-3 and TRBJ1-2; no clear D. Sequencing input: peripheral blood. This clonotype was obtained from a woman in her thirties or forties who had recovered from COVID-19. The chain's CDR3 is CASSYGLGGFYGYTF. The CDR3 nucleotides are TGTGCCAGCAGTTACGGCCTAGGAGGCTTCTATGGCTACACCTTC.